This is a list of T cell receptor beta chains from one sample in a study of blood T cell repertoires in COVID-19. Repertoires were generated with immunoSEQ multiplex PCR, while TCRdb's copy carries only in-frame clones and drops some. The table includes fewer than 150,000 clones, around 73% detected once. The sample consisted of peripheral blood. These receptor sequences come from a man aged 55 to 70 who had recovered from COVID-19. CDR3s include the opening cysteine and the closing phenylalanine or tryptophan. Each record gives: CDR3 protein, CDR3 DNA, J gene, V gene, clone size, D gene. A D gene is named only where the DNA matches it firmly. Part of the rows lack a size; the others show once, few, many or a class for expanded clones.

cdr3_aa: CASSQDPGSYGYTF
cdr3_nt: TGCGCCAGCAGCCAAGATCCGGGGTCCTATGGCTACACCTTC
j_call: TRBJ1-2
v_call: TRBV4-3
clone_size: NA
d_call: NA

cdr3_aa: CASSSLSGYGYTF
cdr3_nt: TGTGCCAGCAGTTCCCTTTCAGGCTATGGCTACACCTTC
j_call: TRBJ1-2
v_call: TRBV6-5
clone_size: NA
d_call: NA

cdr3_aa: CASSAGTNYGYTF
cdr3_nt: TGTGCCAGCAGCGCCGGGACAAACTATGGCTACACCTTC
j_call: TRBJ1-2
v_call: TRBV2
clone_size: NA
d_call: NA

cdr3_aa: CASSYTGDRNNSPLHF
cdr3_nt: TGCGCCAGCAGCTACACAGGGGATCGGAATAATTCACCCCTCCACTTT
j_call: TRBJ1-6
v_call: TRBV5-1
clone_size: NA
d_call: TRBD1

cdr3_aa: CASSLAGETQYF
cdr3_nt: TGCGCCAGCAGCTTGGCCGGTGAGACCCAGTACTTC
j_call: TRBJ2-5
v_call: TRBV5-1
clone_size: NA
d_call: NA

cdr3_aa: CASSQDWDRDYYGYTF
cdr3_nt: TGCGCCAGCAGCCAAGATTGGGACAGGGATTACTATGGCTACACCTTC
j_call: TRBJ1-2
v_call: TRBV4-3
clone_size: NA
d_call: TRBD1

cdr3_aa: CASSPPGRYHTGELFF
cdr3_nt: TGTGCCAGCAGCCCCCCAGGCCGCTACCACACCGGGGAGCTGTTTTTT
j_call: TRBJ2-2
v_call: TRBV7-2
clone_size: once
d_call: NA

cdr3_aa: CATSDWGLAGEVETQYF
cdr3_nt: TGTGCCACCAGTGATTGGGGACTAGCGGGGGAGGTAGAGACCCAGTACTTC
j_call: TRBJ2-5
v_call: TRBV24-1
clone_size: NA
d_call: TRBD2

cdr3_aa: CASSPSGGRTDTQYF
cdr3_nt: TGTGCCAGCAGCCCCTCCGGCGGCCGCACAGATACGCAGTATTTT
j_call: TRBJ2-3
v_call: TRBV11-2
clone_size: once
d_call: NA

cdr3_aa: CASSSGQGIQETQYF
cdr3_nt: TGCGCCAGCAGCTCGGGACAGGGCATCCAAGAGACCCAGTACTTC
j_call: TRBJ2-5
v_call: TRBV5-1
clone_size: NA
d_call: TRBD1

cdr3_aa: CASSPLAIAPDTQYF
cdr3_nt: TGTGCCAGCAGTCCTTTAGCGATAGCCCCGGATACGCAGTATTTT
j_call: TRBJ2-3
v_call: TRBV6-6
clone_size: NA
d_call: NA

cdr3_aa: CASSERTSGSYEQYF
cdr3_nt: TGTGCCAGCAGTGAAAGGACTAGCGGGAGCTACGAGCAGTACTTC
j_call: TRBJ2-7
v_call: TRBV2
clone_size: few
d_call: TRBD2

cdr3_aa: CAISEPGSGQETQYF
cdr3_nt: TGTGCCATCAGTGAGCCGGGGAGCGGCCAAGAGACCCAGTACTTC
j_call: TRBJ2-5
v_call: TRBV10-3
clone_size: NA
d_call: NA

cdr3_aa: CASSADRSNQPQHF
cdr3_nt: TGTGCCAGCAGCGCTGACAGGAGCAATCAGCCCCAGCATTTT
j_call: TRBJ1-5
v_call: TRBV2
clone_size: NA
d_call: NA

cdr3_aa: CSVGVTGVSTDTQYF
cdr3_nt: TGCAGCGTGGGGGTAACAGGGGTGAGCACAGATACGCAGTATTTT
j_call: TRBJ2-3
v_call: TRBV29-1
clone_size: few
d_call: TRBD1

cdr3_aa: CASSTSGRAGGANVLTF
cdr3_nt: TGCGCCAGCAGCACTAGCGGGAGGGCCGGAGGGGCCAACGTCCTGACTTTC
j_call: TRBJ2-6
v_call: TRBV5-1
clone_size: NA
d_call: TRBD2

cdr3_aa: CASSLLPGAQGYTF
cdr3_nt: TGTGCCAGCAGCCTCCTTCCAGGGGCGCAAGGCTACACCTTC
j_call: TRBJ1-2
v_call: TRBV7-9
clone_size: NA
d_call: NA

cdr3_aa: CASSLPGQGGEQYF
cdr3_nt: TGCGCCAGCAGCTTACCGGGACAGGGAGGCGAGCAGTACTTC
j_call: TRBJ2-7
v_call: TRBV5-1
clone_size: NA
d_call: TRBD1

cdr3_aa: CASSEDRGYGYTF
cdr3_nt: TGTGCCAGCTCGGAGGACAGGGGATATGGCTACACCTTC
j_call: TRBJ1-2
v_call: TRBV18
clone_size: few
d_call: TRBD1

cdr3_aa: CASGREGYGYTF
cdr3_nt: TGTGCCAGCGGGCGTGAGGGCTATGGCTACACCTTC
j_call: TRBJ1-2
v_call: TRBV7-9
clone_size: NA
d_call: NA

cdr3_aa: CASSQDRQSNEQFF
cdr3_nt: TGTGCCAGCAGCCAAGACCGTCAGTCCAATGAGCAGTTCTTC
j_call: TRBJ2-1
v_call: TRBV4-2
clone_size: NA
d_call: NA

cdr3_aa: CASSLSPSGETQYF
cdr3_nt: TGCGCCAGCAGCTTGAGCCCTAGTGGGGAGACCCAGTACTTC
j_call: TRBJ2-5
v_call: TRBV5-1
clone_size: few
d_call: NA

cdr3_aa: CASSQPYSGANVLTF
cdr3_nt: TGTGCCAGCAGCCAACCGTACTCTGGGGCCAACGTCCTGACTTTC
j_call: TRBJ2-6
v_call: TRBV3-1/TRBV3-2
clone_size: NA
d_call: NA

cdr3_aa: CASSRTGVLVQETQYF
cdr3_nt: TGTGCCAGCAGCCGGACAGGGGTCCTTGTTCAAGAGACCCAGTACTTC
j_call: TRBJ2-5
v_call: TRBV5-5
clone_size: NA
d_call: TRBD1

cdr3_aa: CASSREKVNEQYF
cdr3_nt: TGTGCCTCCAGCCGGGAGAAGGTTAACGAGCAGTACTTC
j_call: TRBJ2-7
v_call: TRBV10-3
clone_size: NA
d_call: NA

cdr3_aa: CASSVAPGGYSPLHF
cdr3_nt: TGTGCCAGCAGCGTAGCCCCGGGCGGGTATTCACCCCTCCACTTT
j_call: TRBJ1-6
v_call: TRBV9
clone_size: NA
d_call: NA

cdr3_aa: CASSFTGNNSPLHF
cdr3_nt: TGTGCCAGCAGCTTCACAGGAAATAATTCACCCCTCCACTTT
j_call: TRBJ1-6
v_call: TRBV5-4
clone_size: few
d_call: NA

cdr3_aa: CASSIGPGGGTKNIQYF
cdr3_nt: TGTGCCAGTAGTATAGGCCCAGGGGGCGGAACCAAAAACATTCAGTACTTC
j_call: TRBJ2-4
v_call: TRBV19
clone_size: NA
d_call: TRBD1

cdr3_aa: CASSQVRGSTDTQYF
cdr3_nt: TGTGCCAGCAGCCAAGTACGGGGGAGCACAGATACGCAGTATTTT
j_call: TRBJ2-3
v_call: TRBV3-1/TRBV3-2
clone_size: NA
d_call: NA

cdr3_aa: CASSAHGRGEQYF
cdr3_nt: TGTGCCAGCAGTGCTCATGGAAGGGGCGAGCAGTACTTC
j_call: TRBJ2-7
v_call: TRBV25-1
clone_size: few
d_call: NA

cdr3_aa: CAISEGSGRSSYNEQFF
cdr3_nt: TGTGCCATCAGTGAGGGGAGCGGGAGGAGCTCCTACAATGAGCAGTTCTTC
j_call: TRBJ2-1
v_call: TRBV10-3
clone_size: few
d_call: TRBD2

cdr3_aa: CASSQALGGNQPQHF
cdr3_nt: TGTGCCAGCAGCCAAGCTCTGGGAGGGAATCAGCCCCAGCATTTT
j_call: TRBJ1-5
v_call: TRBV4-2
clone_size: NA
d_call: NA

cdr3_aa: CASSSLAGAPGEQFF
cdr3_nt: TGTGCCAGCAGCTCCCTAGCGGGGGCCCCCGGGGAGCAGTTCTTC
j_call: TRBJ2-1
v_call: TRBV13
clone_size: NA
d_call: TRBD2

cdr3_aa: CATSDSGQGRHEQYF
cdr3_nt: TGTGCCACCAGTGATTCTGGACAGGGGAGGCACGAGCAGTACTTC
j_call: TRBJ2-7
v_call: TRBV24-1
clone_size: NA
d_call: TRBD1

cdr3_aa: CASSPREAGGTGNTIYF
cdr3_nt: TGTGCCAGCTCACCAAGAGAAGCCGGAGGGACTGGAAACACCATATATTTT
j_call: TRBJ1-3
v_call: TRBV18
clone_size: NA
d_call: NA

cdr3_aa: CAVSRTGYEQFF
cdr3_nt: TGTGCCGTGTCACGCACAGGGTATGAGCAGTTCTTC
j_call: TRBJ2-1
v_call: TRBV7-2
clone_size: NA
d_call: NA

cdr3_aa: CASSARLPNTGELFF
cdr3_nt: TGTGCCAGCAGTGCGAGGCTACCCAACACCGGGGAGCTGTTTTTT
j_call: TRBJ2-2
v_call: TRBV9
clone_size: NA
d_call: NA

cdr3_aa: CASSELDRGIGVEKLFF
cdr3_nt: TGTGCCAGCAGTGAACTGGACAGGGGGATCGGGGTTGAAAAACTGTTTTTT
j_call: TRBJ1-4
v_call: TRBV2
clone_size: NA
d_call: TRBD1

cdr3_aa: CSVVQGANSPLHF
cdr3_nt: TGCAGCGTTGTACAGGGGGCTAATTCACCCCTCCACTTT
j_call: TRBJ1-6
v_call: TRBV29-1
clone_size: NA
d_call: TRBD1

cdr3_aa: CASSGTGAHQETQYF
cdr3_nt: TGTGCCAGCAGCGGGACAGGGGCCCACCAAGAGACCCAGTACTTC
j_call: TRBJ2-5
v_call: TRBV5-5
clone_size: NA
d_call: TRBD1

cdr3_aa: CASSSRRLGDTQYF
cdr3_nt: TGTGCCAGCAGTTCTCGTCGCCTCGGGGATACGCAGTATTTT
j_call: TRBJ2-3
v_call: TRBV27
clone_size: NA
d_call: NA

cdr3_aa: CASSLPLAGGPTEFEQFF
cdr3_nt: TGTGCCAGCAGCTTACCATTAGCGGGGGGGCCCACGGAATTTGAGCAGTTCTTC
j_call: TRBJ2-1
v_call: TRBV7-8
clone_size: once
d_call: TRBD2

cdr3_aa: CASSAGQSNTEAFF
cdr3_nt: TGTGCCAGTAGTGCGGGACAGTCGAACACTGAAGCTTTCTTT
j_call: TRBJ1-1
v_call: TRBV19
clone_size: once
d_call: TRBD1

cdr3_aa: CASSLSGTGLLAKNIQYF
cdr3_nt: TGTGCCAGCAGCTTATCAGGGACAGGCCTCCTAGCCAAAAACATTCAGTACTTC
j_call: TRBJ2-4
v_call: TRBV7-2
clone_size: NA
d_call: TRBD1

cdr3_aa: CASSPPYEAGEAFF
cdr3_nt: TGTGCCAGCTCACCACCGTATGAGGCAGGGGAAGCTTTCTTT
j_call: TRBJ1-1
v_call: TRBV18
clone_size: NA
d_call: NA

cdr3_aa: CASSSSGENQPQHF
cdr3_nt: TGTGCCAGCAGTAGTTCAGGGGAGAATCAGCCCCAGCATTTT
j_call: TRBJ1-5
v_call: TRBV6-5
clone_size: NA
d_call: NA

cdr3_aa: CASSPRTSGGYGEQFF
cdr3_nt: TGTGCCAGCAGCCCCAGGACTAGCGGGGGGTATGGTGAGCAGTTCTTC
j_call: TRBJ2-1
v_call: TRBV7-8
clone_size: NA
d_call: TRBD2

cdr3_aa: CASSFPGTSSADTQYF
cdr3_nt: TGTGCCAGCAGTTTCCCCGGGACTAGCAGCGCAGATACGCAGTATTTT
j_call: TRBJ2-3
v_call: TRBV6-2/TRBV6-3
clone_size: NA
d_call: TRBD2

cdr3_aa: CASSPRSSGYNEQFF
cdr3_nt: TGTGCCAGCTCACCAAGGTCTAGCGGCTACAATGAGCAGTTCTTC
j_call: TRBJ2-1
v_call: TRBV18
clone_size: NA
d_call: TRBD2

cdr3_aa: CASRATGDPYNEQFF
cdr3_nt: TGTGCCAGTAGAGCTACAGGGGACCCCTACAATGAGCAGTTCTTC
j_call: TRBJ2-1
v_call: TRBV19
clone_size: NA
d_call: TRBD1

cdr3_aa: CASSVTSGRGNEQFF
cdr3_nt: TGTGCCAGCAGCGTGACTAGCGGGAGAGGCAATGAGCAGTTCTTC
j_call: TRBJ2-1
v_call: TRBV7-2
clone_size: NA
d_call: TRBD2

cdr3_aa: CASSLARGGSSYEQYF
cdr3_nt: TGTGCCAGCAGCTTAGCGAGGGGAGGGAGCTCCTACGAGCAGTACTTC
j_call: TRBJ2-7
v_call: TRBV7-2
clone_size: once
d_call: TRBD2

cdr3_aa: CAISERGQLNTEAFF
cdr3_nt: TGTGCCATCAGTGAAAGGGGACAGTTGAACACTGAAGCTTTCTTT
j_call: TRBJ1-1
v_call: TRBV10-3
clone_size: NA
d_call: TRBD1

cdr3_aa: CASSLALGGVNEQFF
cdr3_nt: TGTGCCAGCAGCTTAGCCCTGGGGGGGGTCAATGAGCAGTTCTTC
j_call: TRBJ2-1
v_call: TRBV11-2
clone_size: few
d_call: TRBD2

cdr3_aa: CASLTSGRTDTQYF
cdr3_nt: TGTGCCAGCCTGACTAGCGGGAGAACAGATACGCAGTATTTT
j_call: TRBJ2-3
v_call: TRBV2
clone_size: NA
d_call: TRBD2